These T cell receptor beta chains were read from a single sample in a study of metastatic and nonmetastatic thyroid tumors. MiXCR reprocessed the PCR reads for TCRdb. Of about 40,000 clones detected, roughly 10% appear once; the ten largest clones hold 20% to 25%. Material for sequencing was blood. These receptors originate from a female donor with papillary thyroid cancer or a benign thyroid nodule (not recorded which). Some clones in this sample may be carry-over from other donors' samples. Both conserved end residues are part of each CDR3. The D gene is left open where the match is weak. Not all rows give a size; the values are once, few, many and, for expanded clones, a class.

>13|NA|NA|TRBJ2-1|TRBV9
TGTGCCAGCAGCGTATGGGGTGGGTCTGAGCAGTTCTTC
CASSVWGGSEQFF
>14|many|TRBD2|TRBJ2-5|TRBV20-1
TGCAGTGCCAGAGATGGGGGGGAGGGAGAGACCCAGTACTTC
CSARDGGEGETQYF
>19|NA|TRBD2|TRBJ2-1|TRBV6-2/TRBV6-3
TGTGCCAGCGAACTCCTCCGGGTGGTGGCGACGGGAGGCCACAATGAGCAGTCCTTC
CASELLRVVATGGHNEQSF
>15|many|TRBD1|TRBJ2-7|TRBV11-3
TGTGCCAGCAGCTTAGCCGGGACAGGGGACTACGAGCAGTACTTC
CASSLAGTGDYEQYF
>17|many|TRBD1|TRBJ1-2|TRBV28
TGTGCCAGCAGTGCGGCACAGGGGGCGCGTGAAAACTATGGCTACACCTTC
CASSAAQGARENYGYTF
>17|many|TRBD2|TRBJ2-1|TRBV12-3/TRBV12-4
TGTGCCAGCAGCCCGGGGGTTAGCGGGGGCTCCTACAATGAGCAGTTCTTC
CASSPGVSGGSYNEQFF
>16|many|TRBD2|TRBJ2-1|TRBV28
TGTGCCAGCAGTTTAACTAGCGGGAGGGCCAGGGATGAGCAGTTCTTC
CASSLTSGRARDEQFF
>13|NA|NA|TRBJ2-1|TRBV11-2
TGTGCCAGCAGCTTAGCTGGGGGCGGTGAGCAGTTCTTC
CASSLAGGGEQFF
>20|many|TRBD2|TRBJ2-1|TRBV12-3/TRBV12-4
TGTGCCAGCAGTTTTCCTTTCTGGTCTAGCGGGAGGGCCCTAACCAATGAGCAGTTCTTC
CASSFPFWSSGRALTNEQFF
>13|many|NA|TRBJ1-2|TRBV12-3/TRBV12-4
TGTGCCAGCACGGCACGACGAAACTATGGCTACACCTTC
CASTARRNYGYTF
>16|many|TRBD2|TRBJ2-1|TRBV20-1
TGCAGTGCTAGAGGCTTTGGGGCTAGCGGGACCCTACAGCAGTTCTTC
CSARGFGASGTLQQFF
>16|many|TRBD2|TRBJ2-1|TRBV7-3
TGTGCCAGCAGCCCAGGGACTAGCGGGAGTGTCTGGGAGCAGTTCTTC
CASSPGTSGSVWEQFF
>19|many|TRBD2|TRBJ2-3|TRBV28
TGTGCCAGCAGTTTATCACCCGGGACTAGCGGGAAACGCACAGATACGCAGTATTTT
CASSLSPGTSGKRTDTQYF
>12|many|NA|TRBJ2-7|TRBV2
TGTGCCAGCAAGGGGGGGGGCAACGAGCAGTACTTC
CASKGGGNEQYF
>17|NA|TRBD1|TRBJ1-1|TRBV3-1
TGTGCCAGCAGCCAGCCCCGGGACGGGACAGCTAACACTGAAGCTTTCTTT
CASSQPRDGTANTEAFF
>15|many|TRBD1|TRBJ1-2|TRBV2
TGTGCCAGCAGTATCCGACAGGGAACAAACTATGGCTACACCTTC
CASSIRQGTNYGYTF
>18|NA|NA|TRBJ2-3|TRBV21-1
TGTGCCAGCAGCTCACCTACAGGACTAGCGGGGGCGGGAGATACGCAGTATTTT
CASSSPTGLAGAGDTQYF
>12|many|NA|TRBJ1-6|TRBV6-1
TGTGCCAGCAGCATACCCGGTTCACCCCTCCACTTT
CASSIPGSPLHF
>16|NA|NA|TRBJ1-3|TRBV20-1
TGCAGTGCTAGTGGTTTGGTACTTAATTTCGGAAACACCATATATTTT
CSASGLVLNFGNTIYF
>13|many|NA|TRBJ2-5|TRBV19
TGTGCCAGTAGTATACGGAGGCAAGAGACCCAGTACTTC
CASSIRRQETQYF
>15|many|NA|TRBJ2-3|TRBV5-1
TGCGCCAGCAGCTTCGACGGTTTTGGGGAGGATACGCAGTATTTT
CASSFDGFGEDTQYF
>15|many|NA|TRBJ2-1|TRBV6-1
TGTGCCAGCAGTCCCCTGGGGGATGGGGGCAATGAGCAGTTCTTC
CASSPLGDGGNEQFF
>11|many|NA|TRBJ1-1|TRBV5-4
TGTGCCAGCGGTACGACTGAAGAAGCTTTCTTT
CASGTTEEAFF
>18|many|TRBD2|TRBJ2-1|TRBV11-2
TGTGCCAGCAGCTTAGTATCGACTAGCGCGAGCTCCTACAATGAGCAGTTCTTC
CASSLVSTSASSYNEQFF
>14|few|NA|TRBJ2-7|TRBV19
TGTTCCAGTAGTATAGCGACAGCCTCCTACGAGCAGTACTTC
CSSSIATASYEQYF
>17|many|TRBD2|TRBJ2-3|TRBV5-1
TGCGCCAGCAGCCCGGGGATATCGGCGGGAGCCCCAGATACGCAGTATTTT
CASSPGISAGAPDTQYF
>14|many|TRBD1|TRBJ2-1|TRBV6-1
TGTGCCCTCGATGACAGGGCGGCCTACAATGAGCAGTTCTTC
CALDDRAAYNEQFF
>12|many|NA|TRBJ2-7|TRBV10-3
TGTGCCATCGCCCGAGAGGGAGGCGAGCAGTACTTC
CAIAREGGEQYF
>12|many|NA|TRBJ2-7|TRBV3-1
TGTGCCAGCATGGGGACTCGTTGGGAGCAGTACTTC
CASMGTRWEQYF
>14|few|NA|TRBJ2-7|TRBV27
TGTGCCAGTAGATACGCGACTGGAACCTACGAGCAGTACTTC
CASRYATGTYEQYF
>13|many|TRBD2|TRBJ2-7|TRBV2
TGTGCCAGCGGGGGGGTAGGGAGCCCCGAGCAGTACTTC
CASGGVGSPEQYF
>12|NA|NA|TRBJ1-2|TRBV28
TGTGCCAGCAATCTGGGGAATAATGGCTACACCTTC
CASNLGNNGYTF
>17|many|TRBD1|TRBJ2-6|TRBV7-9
TGTGCCAGCAACCCGGGACAGGCAATATCTGGGGCCAACGTCCTGACTTTC
CASNPGQAISGANVLTF
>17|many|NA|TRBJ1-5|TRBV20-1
TGCAGTGCTAGAGAAAAGAGGGTAGGGGGTAGCAATCAGCCCCAGCATTTT
CSAREKRVGGSNQPQHF
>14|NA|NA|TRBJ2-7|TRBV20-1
TGCAGTGCTAGAGAAAGGGGTAGATCCTACGAGCAGTACTTC
CSARERGRSYEQYF
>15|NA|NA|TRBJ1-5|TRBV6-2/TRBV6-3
TGTGCCAGCAGTTACGGCGGGACACCCAATCAGCCCCAGCATTTT
CASSYGGTPNQPQHF
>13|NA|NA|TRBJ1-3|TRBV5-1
TGTGCCAGCAGCTCAGTGTCTGGAAACACCATATATTTT
CASSSVSGNTIYF
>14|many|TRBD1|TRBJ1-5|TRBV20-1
TGCAGTGCGAAGGACAGGGGGCTAGGGCAGCCCCAGCATTTT
CSAKDRGLGQPQHF
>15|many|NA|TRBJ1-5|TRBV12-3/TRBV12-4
TGTGCCAGCAGTTTTTTAGTTGGGGGCGGTCAGCCCCAGCATTTT
CASSFLVGGGQPQHF
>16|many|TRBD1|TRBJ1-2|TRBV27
TGTGCCAGCAGTTTATCGACAGGGCCTGTTAACTATGGCTACACCTTC
CASSLSTGPVNYGYTF
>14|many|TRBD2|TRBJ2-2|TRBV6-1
TGTGCCAGCAGGAGCGGGAGGTACACCGGGGAGCTGTTTTTT
CASRSGRYTGELFF
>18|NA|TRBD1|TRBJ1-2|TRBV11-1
TGTGCCAGCAGACCCACTAGGGACAGTATGGTCTCCGGCTATGGCTACACGTTC
CASRPTRDSMVSGYGYTF
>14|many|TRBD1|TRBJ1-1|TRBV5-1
TGCGCCAGCAGCCGGACAGGGCAGAACACTGAAGCTTTCTTT
CASSRTGQNTEAFF
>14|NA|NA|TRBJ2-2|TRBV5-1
TGCGCCAGCAGCGTGGATCCAAACGCCGGGGAGCTGTTTTTT
CASSVDPNAGELFF
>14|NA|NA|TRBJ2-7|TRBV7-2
TGTGCCAGCAGCCCCGGAAAGGCGAAGTACGAGCAGTACTTC
CASSPGKAKYEQYF
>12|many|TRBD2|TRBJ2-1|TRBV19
TGTGCCACCCATAGCGGGAGGCATGAGCAGTTCTTC
CATHSGRHEQFF
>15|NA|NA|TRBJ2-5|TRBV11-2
TGTGCCAGCAGCTTATTGCAGGGTGGTCAAGAGACCCAGTACTTC
CASSLLQGGQETQYF
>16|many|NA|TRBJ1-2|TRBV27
TGTGCCAGCGCTTCGCCCTCTCGACAGGCGACATATGGCTACACCTTC
CASASPSRQATYGYTF
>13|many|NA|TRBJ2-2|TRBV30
TGTGCCTGGAGCCACATGGCCACCGGGGAGCTGTTTTTT
CAWSHMATGELFF
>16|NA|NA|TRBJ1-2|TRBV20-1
TGCAGTCTAGACCAGTCGGAAGTGGGGGTTGACTATGGCTACACCTTC
CSLDQSEVGVDYGYTF
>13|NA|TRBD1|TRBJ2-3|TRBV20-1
TGCAGTGCCAGGGACAGGGTGACAGATACGCAGTATTTT
CSARDRVTDTQYF
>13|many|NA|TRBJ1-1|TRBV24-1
TGTGCCACCAGTTCGGGCAGGGGAAGTGAAGCTTTCTTT
CATSSGRGSEAFF
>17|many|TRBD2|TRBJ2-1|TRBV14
TGTGCCAGCAGCCTACGTACTAGCGCCCTTAACTACAATGAGCAGTTCTTC
CASSLRTSALNYNEQFF
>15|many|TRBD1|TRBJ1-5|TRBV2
TGTGCCAGCAGGGCGGGACAGGGGGCGAATCAGCCCCAGCATTTT
CASRAGQGANQPQHF
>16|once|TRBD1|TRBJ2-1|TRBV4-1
TGCGCCAGCAGCCGATGCCGGGACAGAAATTACAATGAGCAGTTCTTC
CASSRCRDRNYNEQFF
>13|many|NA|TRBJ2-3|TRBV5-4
TGTGCCAGCAGTTGGGCAGGGGGGGATACGCAGTATTTT
CASSWAGGDTQYF
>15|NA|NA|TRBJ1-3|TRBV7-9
TGTGCCAGCAGCTCAGAGAACTTTAATGGAAACACCATATATTTT
CASSSENFNGNTIYF
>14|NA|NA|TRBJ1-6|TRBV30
TGTGCCTGGAGGGGGAGCTCCTATAATTCACCCCTCCACTTT
CAWRGSSYNSPLHF